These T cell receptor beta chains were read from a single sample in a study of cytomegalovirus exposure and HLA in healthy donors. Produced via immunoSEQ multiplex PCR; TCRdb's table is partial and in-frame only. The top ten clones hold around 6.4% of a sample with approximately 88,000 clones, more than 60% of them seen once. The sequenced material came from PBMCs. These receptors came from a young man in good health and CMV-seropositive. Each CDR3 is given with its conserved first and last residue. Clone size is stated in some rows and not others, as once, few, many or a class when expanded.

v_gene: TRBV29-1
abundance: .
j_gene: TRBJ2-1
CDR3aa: CSVSSGVYNEQFF

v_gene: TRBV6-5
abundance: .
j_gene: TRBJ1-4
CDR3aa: CASSYSEVNEKLFF

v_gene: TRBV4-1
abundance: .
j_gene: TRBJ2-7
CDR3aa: CASSQAGGRAHEQYF

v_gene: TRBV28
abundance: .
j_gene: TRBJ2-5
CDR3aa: CASSFRGGSREWRETQYF

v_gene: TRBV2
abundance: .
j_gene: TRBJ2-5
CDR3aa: CASKDQLAGMDETQYF

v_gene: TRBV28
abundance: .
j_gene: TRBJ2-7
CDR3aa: CASSLVRDTHEQYF

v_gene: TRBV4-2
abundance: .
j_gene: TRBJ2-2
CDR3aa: CASSQDIQGAGELFF

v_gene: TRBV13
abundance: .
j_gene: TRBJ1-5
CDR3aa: CASSRGQGNQPQHF

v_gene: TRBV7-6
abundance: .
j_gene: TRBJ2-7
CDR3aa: CASSPLAGGTYEQYF

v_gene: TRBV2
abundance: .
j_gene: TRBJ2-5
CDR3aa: CASKSGRQETQYF

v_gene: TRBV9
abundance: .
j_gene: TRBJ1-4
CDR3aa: CASSGRDSDNEKLFF

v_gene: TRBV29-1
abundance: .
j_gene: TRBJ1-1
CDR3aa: CSSFVATEAFF

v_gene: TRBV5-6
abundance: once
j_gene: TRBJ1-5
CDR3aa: CASSIGGNQPQHF

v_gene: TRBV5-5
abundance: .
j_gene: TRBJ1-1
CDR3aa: CASSYWTVMNTEAFF

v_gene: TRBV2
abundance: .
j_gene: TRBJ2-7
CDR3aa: CASSEGLAGEWYF